These 29 T cell receptor beta chains were all obtained from the same sample, sequenced in a study of T cell clonality in common variable immunodeficiency. Generated by immunoSEQ multiplex PCR, the TCRdb table keeps only in-frame clones and is missing some. This sample has 26,000 or so clones, each found more than once. Study findings and constraints: In common variable immunodeficiency, TCR beta chains reportedly carried fewer deletions and N-nucleotide insertions.

No antigen is known for these receptors. Sample: peripheral blood mononuclear cells. The origin of the receptors is a human donor with common variable immunodeficiency.

The table lists this clone with a few counts. The CDR3 end is not reached by the read, which stops 3 residues before it; the germline J gene fills it in. V gene TRBV6-2 or TRBV6-3 combines with J gene TRBJ2-1; TRBD1 matches 7 bases. The CDR3 contains 14 residues. J gave up 4 bases and V 2 bases, and 2 bases lay outside the gene matches. CDR1 MNHEY and CDR2 SVGEGT come from the germline V gene. CDR3 sequence: CASSYLTGYNEQFF. The CDR3 DNA, read in part, is TGTGCCAGCAGTTACCTGACAGGGTACAATGAG.

This clone was detected many times. Sequencing ends 3 residues short of the CDR3 end; the germline J gene provides the rest. V is TRBV19 and J is TRBJ2-2; tentative D call: TRBD1 (5 bases). V lost 1 base and J 4 bases, leaving 10 bases between the germline ends. The CDR3 has 15 residues. Looked up from germline, CDR1 is LNHDA and CDR2 is SQIVND (reference sequence). Here the CDR3 reads CASSIGQGPTGELFF. The part of the CDR3 DNA that was read is TGTGCCAGTAGTATAGGTCAGGGCCCCACCGGGGAG.

The table lists this clone with many counts. The read is 3 residues too short to cover the CDR3 end, so that end is filled in from the germline J gene. The chain employs TRBV7-2 and TRBJ2-7, with D maybe TRBD1 (5 bases). V gave up 5 bases and J gave up 5 bases, with 10 bases separating them. Germline V gene data show CDR1 as SGHTA and CDR2 as FQGNSA. The CDR3 is 12 residues long. CDR3 region: CASSPPDNEQYF. The DNA read from the CDR3 is TGTGCCAGCAGCCCCCCGGACAACGAG.

This clone was counted many times. The CDR3 goes on 3 residues after the read ends, and that part is filled in from the germline J gene. This rearrangement joins TRBV5-1 to TRBJ2-3, with 8 bases aligning to TRBD2. Germline CDR1 and CDR2: SGHRS and YFSETQ. The CDR3 is 15 amino acids. Trimming cost V 4 bases and J 3 bases; bases outside gene matches: 7. The CDR3 loop reads CASSPRGGQTDTQYF. Incomplete CDR3 DNA: TGCGCCAGCAGCCCCCGGGGGGGCCAGACAGATACG.

This clone occurred many times. The CDR3 extends 3 residues past the end of the read, so its final part is completed from the germline J gene. The chain joins TRBV5-1 to TRBJ2-7; weak D call: TRBD2 (5 bases). From germline, CDR1 is SGHRS and CDR2 YFSETQ. The CDR3 consists of 16 residues. Trimming took 0 bases from V and 0 from J, leaving 13 bases between them. CDR3 DNA, as far as it was read: TGCGCCAGCAGCTTGGGGGCGGGCCCTAGCTCCTACGAG. This translates into CASSLGAGPSSYE. Given in full, the CDR3 is CASSLGAGPSSYEQYF.

Comment on this clone: The read ends 3 residues shy of where the CDR3 ends; the end is completed using the germline J gene. The genes are TRBV2 and TRBJ2-5; D ambiguous. The germline gives CDR1 SNHLY, CDR2 FYNNEI. Trimming stripped 5 bases from V and 2 bases from J, with 6 bases between. This CDR3 is 12 amino acids long. Partial CDR3 DNA: TGTGCCAGCAGTCGCAGTCAAGAGACC. Translation gives CASSRSQET. The complete CDR3 reads CASSRSQETQYF.

Note on this clone: The CDR3 is cut off 3 residues early in the read; its end comes from the germline J gene. V usage is TRBV7-6 and J usage is TRBJ2-7; D unclear. This CDR3 is 15 amino acids long. V lost 0 bases and J 6 bases, leaving 15 bases between the germline ends. The germline V gene encodes CDR1 SGHVS and CDR2 FNYEAQ. The CDR3 sequence is CASSLAPAASGEQYF. Partial CDR3 DNA: TGTGCCAGCAGCTTAGCGCCCGCCGCGTCGGGCGAG.

In this sample, this clone turned up a few times. Sequencing ends 3 residues short of the CDR3 end; the germline J gene provides the rest. The chain links TRBV6-1 to TRBJ2-7; D call uncertain. V lost 3 bases to trimming and J lost 4 bases, with 16 bases between them. The CDR3 covers 15 residues. Germline CDR1 and CDR2: MNHNS and SASEGT. The CDR3 DNA, read in part, is TGTGCCAGCAGTGATAGCATGGATGAGCTTTACGAG. It yields the protein CASSDSMDELYE. The CDR3, in full, reads CASSDSMDELYEQYF.

With respect to this clone: The read stops 3 residues short of the end of the CDR3; the missing end is completed from the germline J gene. V and J are TRBV6-2 or TRBV6-3 and TRBJ2-1; 8 bases are a match to TRBD2. CDR3 length: 17 amino acids. V shed 6 bases, J shed 7 bases, and the junction held 17 bases outside the gene matches. Germline V gene lookup returns CDR1 MNHEY and CDR2 SVGEGT. The sequenced part of the CDR3 DNA is TGTGCCAGCAGAAGGCACGGGGGGGGCGTTTTACCTAATGAG. Translating gives CASRRHGGGVLPNE. The whole CDR3 region reads CASRRHGGGVLPNEQFF.

This clone was picked up many times. The read is 3 residues too short to cover the CDR3 end, so that end is filled in from the germline J gene. The V gene is TRBV20-1, the J gene TRBJ2-3; 8 bases align to TRBD2. The J segment lost 3 bases and the V segment lost 0 bases, leaving 5 bases of the junction unmatched. CDR1 and CDR2 from the germline V gene are DFQATT and SNEGSKA (reference sequence). CDR3 length equals 15 residues. The CDR3 spells CSARDERGSTDTQYF. The sequenced CDR3 bases are TGCAGTGCTAGAGACGAGCGGGGGAGTACAGATACG.

This clone was found many times. With the read ending 3 residues before the CDR3 end, the germline J gene is used to fill in that end. The rearrangement links TRBV19 to TRBJ2-7; D is unresolved. Trimming removed 3 bases at V and 0 bases at J, with 9 bases between. The CDR3 loop spans 14 amino acids. Germline CDR1 reads LNHDA; CDR2 reads SQIVND (reference sequence). The CDR3 is CASSIGLPSYEQYF. The CDR3 DNA, read in part, is TGTGCCAGTAGTATCGGGTTACCCTCCTACGAG.

The table lists this clone with many counts. The sequenced fragment ends 3 residues before the CDR3 boundary, so the rest is inferred from the germline J gene. The rearrangement uses TRBV6-2 or TRBV6-3 and TRBJ1-4; TRBD1 matches at 8 bases. After removal of 6 bases from V and 6 bases from J, the junction contained 9 bases not matched to a gene. The CDR3 totals 15 residues. The germline CDR1 and CDR2 sequences are MNHEY and SVGEGT. CDR3 protein: CASSPTGQGHEKLFF. The part of the CDR3 DNA that was read is TGTGCCAGCAGCCCCACCGGACAGGGCCATGAAAAA.

In this sample, this clone turned up a few times. The read comes to an end 3 residues before the CDR3 does, leaving the germline J gene to fill in the end. The chain joins TRBV5-1 to TRBJ1-2, with D possibly being TRBD1 (6 bases). From germline, CDR1 is SGHRS and CDR2 YFSETQ. This CDR3 has 13 residues. V shed 4 bases and J shed 7 bases, with 14 bases lying between them. The CDR3 DNA, read in part, is TGCGCCAGCAGCGAACAACAGGGAGTTGGC. Amino acids: CASSEQQGVG. The entire CDR3 sequence reads CASSEQQGVGYTF.

This clone was seen ten or more times. The read comes to an end 3 residues before the CDR3 does, leaving the germline J gene to fill in the end. This chain connects TRBV5-5 to TRBJ1-1; D gene ambiguous. The CDR3 is 15 residues long. Germline V CDR1 and CDR2: SGHKS, YYEKEE (reference sequence). Trimming left V 1 base short and J 0 bases short, with 10 bases between. The CDR3 DNA, read in part, is TGTGCCAGCAGCTTGCCTAGTGCGGTGAACACTGAA. Protein sequence: CASSLPSAVNTE. The whole CDR3 protein reads CASSLPSAVNTEAFF. Full variable domain (outside the CDR3, taken from reference TRBV5-5 and TRBJ1-1): DAGVTQSPTHLIKTRGQQVTLRCSPISGHKSVSWYQQVLGQGPQFIFQYYEKEERGRGNFPDRFSARQFPNYSSELNVNALLLGDSALYLCASSLPSAVNTEAFFGQGTRLTVV.

This clone was counted many times. The read finishes 3 residues shy of the CDR3 end, and the germline J gene is used to complete it. V gene TRBV2 combines with J gene TRBJ1-1; no definite D call. Germline CDR1 SNHLY, CDR2 FYNNEI. Trimming removed 3 bases at V and 4 bases at J, with 9 bases between. The CDR3 is 13 amino acids. The part of the CDR3 DNA that was read is TGTGCCAGCAGTGATAACCGGTTCACTGAA. Residues: CASSDNRFTE. Given in full, the CDR3 is CASSDNRFTEAFF.

This clone has just a few counts. Read sequence stops 3 residues before the CDR3 end, and the germline J gene provides the missing end. The chain couples TRBV19 to TRBJ2-2, with 10 bases that match TRBD2. V trimming: 4 bases; J trimming: 0 bases; junction bases outside the gene matches: 8. Germline CDR1 LNHDA, CDR2 SQIVND (reference sequence). This CDR3 comprises 18 residues. Incomplete CDR3 DNA: TGTGCCAGTAGTAGAATAGCGGGAGGAAGAGCGAACACCGGGGAG. Its translation: CASSRIAGGRANTGE. The entire CDR3 is CASSRIAGGRANTGELFF.

In this sample, this clone turned up many times. The sequenced CDR3 bases are TGCAGTGCTAGCCCTACGTACAGGCCCCCCACAGATACG. The encoded protein is CSASPTYRPPTDT. The whole CDR3 sequence is CSASPTYRPPTDTQYF. This chain uses TRBV20-1 with TRBJ2-3, with a tentative D call TRBD1 (5 bases). The read ends 3 residues shy of where the CDR3 ends; the end is completed using the germline J gene. There are 16 residues in the CDR3. Germline CDR1 reads DFQATT; CDR2 reads SNEGSKA (reference sequence). Trimming stripped 3 bases from V and 2 bases from J, with 18 bases between.

This clone was observed a handful of times. Coverage ceases 3 residues before the CDR3 finishes, and the germline J gene fills in the end. The genes are TRBV19 and TRBJ2-3; maybe TRBD1 (6 bases). Trimming stripped 6 bases from V and 5 bases from J, with 24 bases between. The CDR3 spans 17 residues. Germline V gene sequence: CDR1 LNHDA, CDR2 SQIVND (reference sequence). This CDR3 is CASREIKGTHFGDTQYF. The part of the CDR3 DNA that was read is TGTGCCAGTAGGGAAATCAAGGGGACACATTTTGGAGATACG.

This clone occurred many times. Read data end 3 residues before the CDR3 end; the end is taken from the germline J gene. The chain carries TRBV19 and TRBJ1-5, with 8 bases lining up with TRBD1. Germline lookup yields CDR1 LNHDA and CDR2 SQIVND (reference sequence). V gave up 3 bases and J gave up 5 bases; unmatched junction bases: 3. The CDR3 length is 14 residues. The CDR3 DNA, read in part, is TGTGCCAGTAGTATTGACAGGGGTTATCAGCCC. The encoded protein is CASSIDRGYQP. The complete CDR3 reads CASSIDRGYQPQHF.

This clone was counted ten times or more. The CDR3 is cut off 3 residues early in the read; its end comes from the germline J gene. This chain uses TRBV5-6 with TRBJ1-1; unclear D gene. Germline CDR1 SGHDT, CDR2 YYEEEE. The V end was cut by 5 bases, the J end by 4 bases, with 15 bases between. The CDR3 is 14 residues long. CDR3 DNA, as far as it was read: TGTGCCAGCAGTGACGGTCTAGTTGGCACTGAA. Translating it yields CASSDGLVGTE. The entire CDR3 protein reads CASSDGLVGTEAFF.

This clone was observed many times. The CDR3 goes on 3 residues after the read ends, and that part is filled in from the germline J gene. The chain employs TRBV7-3 and TRBJ2-6; 8 nucleotides match TRBD1. J lost 2 bases, V lost 4 bases, and 1 base had no gene match. This CDR3 spans 15 amino acids. Germline V gene lookup returns CDR1 SGHTA and CDR2 FQGTGA. The sequenced CDR3 bases are TGTGCCAGCAGCTCACAGGGGGCTGGGGCCAACGTC. It encodes CASSSQGAGANV. The full-length CDR3 reads as CASSSQGAGANVLTF. Full variable domain (remainder filled in from reference TRBV7-3 and TRBJ2-6): GAGVSQTPSNKVTEKGKYVELRCDPISGHTALYWYRQSLGQGPEFLIYFQGTGAADDSGLPNDRFFAVRPEGSVSTLKIQRTERGDSAVYLCASSSQGAGANVLTFGAGSRLTVL.

This clone was observed a handful of times. The read finishes 3 residues shy of the CDR3 end, and the germline J gene is used to complete it. This sequence joins TRBV6-2 or TRBV6-3 and TRBJ1-1; 7 bases are a match to TRBD1. This CDR3 comprises 14 residues. J was trimmed by 3 bases and V by 5 bases; bases with no gene match: 6. Germline lookup yields CDR1 MNHEY and CDR2 SVGEGT. The CDR3 sequence: CASSTGQLHTEAFF. Partial CDR3 DNA: TGTGCCAGCAGTACGGGACAGCTTCACACTGAA.

By share of the sample, this clone is medium-sized. Read sequence stops 3 residues before the CDR3 end, and the germline J gene provides the missing end. V usage is TRBV29-1 and J usage is TRBJ2-7, with D perhaps TRBD1 (6 bases). V was pared by 8 bases and J by 4 bases, with 15 bases between. The CDR3 runs to 12 residues. Germline V gene sequence: CDR1 SQVTM, CDR2 ANQGSEA. The CDR3 here is CSIITGTYEQYF. CDR3 bases read: TGCAGCATCATCACCGGGACATACGAG.

This clone was found many times. The read falls 3 residues short of the CDR3 end, and the missing part is taken from the germline J gene. The gene calls are TRBV19 and TRBJ2-2; 10 positions agree with TRBD1. With V trimmed by 4 bases and J by 2 bases, 7 bases remained unmatched. The CDR3 covers 17 residues. Germline V gives CDR1 LNHDA, CDR2 SQIVND (reference sequence). Partial CDR3 DNA: TGTGCCAGTAGTAGACAGGGGGCCCTGTTTAACACCGGGGAG. As protein: CASSRQGALFNTGE. The CDR3, in full, reads CASSRQGALFNTGELFF.

There are many counts of this clone. Sequencing ends 3 residues short of the CDR3 end; the germline J gene provides the rest. The chain links TRBV7-9 to TRBJ2-3; TRBD2 agrees at 13 bases. In germline, CDR1 is SEHNR, CDR2 FQNEAQ (reference sequence). V gave up 5 bases and J gave up 3 bases; unmatched junction bases: 2. CDR3 length: 15 amino acids. Here the CDR3 reads CASSAGLAGTDTQYF. The DNA read from the CDR3 is TGTGCCAGCAGCGCGGGACTAGCGGGAACAGATACG.

This clone was seen repeatedly, ten times or more. The read gets to within 3 residues of the CDR3 end, and the germline J gene fills in the rest. The rearrangement joins TRBV5-1 to TRBJ2-1, with 7 bases identical to TRBD2. V shed 3 bases and J 4 bases; nucleotides not matched to a gene: 7. The CDR3 spans 15 residues. CDR1 is SGHRS and CDR2 is YFSETQ in the germline V gene. The CDR3 sequence is CASSSQPSGYNEQFF. The CDR3 DNA, read in part, is TGCGCCAGCAGCTCCCAGCCTAGCGGATACAATGAG.

The table lists this clone with many counts. The CDR3 end lies 3 residues beyond the end of the read and is filled in from the germline J gene. This rearrangement joins TRBV5-6 to TRBJ1-2; TRBD1 matches 8 bases. The germline V gene has CDR1 SGHDT and CDR2 YYEEEE. The CDR3 contains 15 residues. J was trimmed by 5 bases and V by 2 bases; bases with no gene match: 8. The CDR3 protein is CASSLPGQVSYGYTF. CDR3 DNA, as far as it was read: TGTGCCAGCAGCTTACCGGGACAGGTATCTTATGGC.

In this sample, this clone turned up many times. The read falls 3 residues short of the CDR3 end, and the missing part is taken from the germline J gene. V is TRBV7-2 and J is TRBJ2-7, with 11 bases identical to TRBD1. The CDR3 runs to 15 residues. Germline values: CDR1 SGHTA, CDR2 FQGNSA. Trimming at V came to 3 bases and at J to 6 bases, leaving 7 bases not matched to a gene. CDR3 residues: CASSFGTGGILEQYF. The CDR3 bases that were read are TGTGCCAGCAGCTTCGGGACAGGGGGTATCCTCGAG.

This clone has at least ten counts. The read gets to within 3 residues of the CDR3 end, and the germline J gene fills in the rest. The chain couples TRBV5-1 to TRBJ2-3, with D tentatively TRBD1 (6 bases). CDR1 SGHRS and CDR2 YFSETQ come from the germline V gene. This CDR3 region has 15 residues. V was clipped by 4 bases and J by 2 bases, with 14 bases between them. CDR3 DNA, as far as it was read: TGCGCCAGCAGCGTACAGGGTTTACACACAGATACG. Its translation: CASSVQGLHTDT. The CDR3, in full, reads CASSVQGLHTDTQYF.